The sequence of this T cell receptor (beta chain) was determined in a study of identical twins. TCRdb fed the 5' RACE reads into MiXCR, producing one record per CDR3 protein. The table records about 890,000 distinct CDR3 sequences, roughly an eighth of them present only once. Study-wide points: When twins shared out-of-frame alpha sequences, those sequences had excess low generation probability.

Looked up from germline, CDR1 is SSHAT and CDR2 is FNYEAQ (reference sequence). This CDR3 has 17 residues. Trimming at V came to 5 bases and at J to 4 bases, leaving 13 bases not matched to a gene. On this clonotype itself: Its matching antigen is unknown.

The data were also submitted as part of a second study, on yellow fever vaccine responses in identical twins.

The chain employs TRBV7-7 and TRBJ1-4, with 7 bases matching TRBD1. Sequencing was carried out using PBMCs. This sequence was found in a woman in her late teens or twenties in good health. The CDR3 DNA follows: TGTGCCAGCAGCCCCCGCAGGGGGGAGCGGGGTAATGAAAAACTGTTTTTT. Residues: CASSPRRGERGNEKLFF. Based on the CDR3 plus reference TRBV7-7 and TRBJ1-4, the full variable domain is GAGVSQSPRYKVTKRGQDVTLRCDPISSHATLYWYQQALGQGPEFLTYFNYEAQPDKSGLPSDRFSAERPEGSISTLTIQRTEQRDSAMYRCASSPRRGERGNEKLFFGSGTQLSVL.